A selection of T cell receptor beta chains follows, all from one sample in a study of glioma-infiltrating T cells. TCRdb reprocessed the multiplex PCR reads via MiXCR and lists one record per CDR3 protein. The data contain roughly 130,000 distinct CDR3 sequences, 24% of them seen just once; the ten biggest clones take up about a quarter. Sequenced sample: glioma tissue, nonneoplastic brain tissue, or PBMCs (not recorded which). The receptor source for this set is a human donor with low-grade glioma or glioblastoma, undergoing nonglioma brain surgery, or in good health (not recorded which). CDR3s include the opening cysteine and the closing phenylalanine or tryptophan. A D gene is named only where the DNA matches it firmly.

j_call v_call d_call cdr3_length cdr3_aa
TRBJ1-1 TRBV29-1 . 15 CSVELLSRPGAEAFF
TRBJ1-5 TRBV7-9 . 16 CASSRLVGGSNQPQHF
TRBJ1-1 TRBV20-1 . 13 CSARQDMNTEAFF
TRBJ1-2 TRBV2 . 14 CASSEAGRNYGYTF
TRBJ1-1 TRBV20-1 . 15 CSAPRRGGMNTEAFF
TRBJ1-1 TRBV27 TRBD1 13 CASGTDLIAEAFF
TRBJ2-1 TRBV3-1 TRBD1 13 CATRTGGGNEQFF
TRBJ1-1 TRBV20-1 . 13 CSAPIPGGTEAFF
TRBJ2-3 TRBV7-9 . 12 CASSYAGDTQYF
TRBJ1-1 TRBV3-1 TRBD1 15 CASSQHRGGNTEAFF
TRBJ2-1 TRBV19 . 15 CASSIAGRDGNEQFF
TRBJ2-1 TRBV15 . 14 CATSRVGAYNEQFF
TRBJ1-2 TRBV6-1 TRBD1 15 CASSPARQGAHGYTF
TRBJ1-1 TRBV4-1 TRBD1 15 CASSQDGRQGLEAFF
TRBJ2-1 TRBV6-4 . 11 CASSDSYEQFF
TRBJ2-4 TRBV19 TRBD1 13 CASSDTGGNIQYF
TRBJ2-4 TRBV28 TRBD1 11 CATNRGDIQYF
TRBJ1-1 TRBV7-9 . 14 CASSVDNRNTEAFF